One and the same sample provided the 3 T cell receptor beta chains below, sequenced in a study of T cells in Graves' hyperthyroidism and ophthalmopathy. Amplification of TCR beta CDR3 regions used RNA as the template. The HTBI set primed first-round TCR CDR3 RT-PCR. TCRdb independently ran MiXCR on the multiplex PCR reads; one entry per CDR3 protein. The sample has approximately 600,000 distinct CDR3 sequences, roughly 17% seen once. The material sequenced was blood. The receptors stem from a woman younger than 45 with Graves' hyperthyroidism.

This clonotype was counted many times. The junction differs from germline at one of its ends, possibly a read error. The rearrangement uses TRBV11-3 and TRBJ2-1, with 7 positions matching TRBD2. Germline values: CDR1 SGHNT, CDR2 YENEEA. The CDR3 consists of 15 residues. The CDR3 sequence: CASSLEGTTNNEQFF. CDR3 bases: TGTGCCAGCAGCCTAGAAGGGACTACCAACAATGAGCAGTTCTTC.

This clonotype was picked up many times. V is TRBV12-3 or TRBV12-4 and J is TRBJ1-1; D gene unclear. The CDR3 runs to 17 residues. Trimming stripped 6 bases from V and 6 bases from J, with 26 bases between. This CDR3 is CASSSGLGRRGNAEAFF. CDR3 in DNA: TGTGCCAGCAGCTCTGGACTCGGCAGGCGGGGTAATGCTGAAGCTTTCTTT.

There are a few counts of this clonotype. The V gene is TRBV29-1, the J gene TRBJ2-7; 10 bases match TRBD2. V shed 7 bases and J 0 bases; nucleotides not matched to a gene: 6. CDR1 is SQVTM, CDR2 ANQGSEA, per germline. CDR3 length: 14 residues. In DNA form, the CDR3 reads TGCAGCGCCTCGCCTAGCGGGAGCTCCTACGAGCAGTACTTC. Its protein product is CSASPSGSSYEQYF.